This T cell receptor beta chain emerged from a study of shared clonotypes between healthy human individuals. At the level of the study: The study used three CD4 naive, three CD4 memory, two CD8 naive and one CD8 memory plate per donor. Study-wide results and caveats: The generation probabilities recorded for non-shared clonotypes fell below those of clonotypes shared by all four donors. A small donor pool kept down the genetic and exposure-history diversity that was represented.

V lost 11 bases to trimming and J lost 3 bases, with 14 bases between them. CDR3 size: 12 residues. CDR1 and CDR2 from the germline V gene are MNHNS and SASEGT. Each cell subset's genomic DNA was divided evenly among several immunoSEQ plates. This table comes from immunoSEQ multiplex PCR, and its TCRdb copy is limited to in-frame clones, with some not included. The repertoire includes about 1 million clones, approximately 68% of them detected once, and roughly 1.5% sits in the top ten. This clone was detected a few times. Antigen: not known. The genes are TRBV6-1 and TRBJ2-7; D possibly corresponds to TRBD1 (6 bases). The specimen sequenced was memory CD4+ T cells sorted from blood. As to subset: CD45RA-negative fraction. The sequence was collected from a young man in good health. As DNA, the CDR3 is TGTGCCTCGGGCAGGGGCCGCTACGAGCAGTACTTC. Translating it yields CASGRGRYEQYF.